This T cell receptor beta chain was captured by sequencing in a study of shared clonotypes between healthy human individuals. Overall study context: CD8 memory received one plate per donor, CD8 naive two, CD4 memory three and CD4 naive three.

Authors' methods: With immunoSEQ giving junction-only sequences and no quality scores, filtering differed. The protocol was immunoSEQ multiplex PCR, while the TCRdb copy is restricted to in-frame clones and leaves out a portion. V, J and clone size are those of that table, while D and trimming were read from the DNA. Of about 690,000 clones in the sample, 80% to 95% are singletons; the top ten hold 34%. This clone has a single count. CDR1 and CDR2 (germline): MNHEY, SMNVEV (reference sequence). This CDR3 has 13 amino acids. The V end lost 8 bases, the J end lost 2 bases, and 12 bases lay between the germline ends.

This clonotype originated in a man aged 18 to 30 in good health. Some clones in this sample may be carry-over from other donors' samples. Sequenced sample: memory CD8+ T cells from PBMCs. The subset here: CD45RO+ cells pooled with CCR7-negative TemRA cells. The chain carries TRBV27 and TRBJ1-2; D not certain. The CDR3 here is CASGRTENYGYTF. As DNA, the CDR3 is TGTGCCAGCGGCAGGACTGAAAACTATGGCTACACCTTC.